This T cell receptor (beta chain) was sequenced in a study of blood T cell repertoires in COVID-19. Sequencing used immunoSEQ multiplex PCR; TCRdb keeps in-frame clones, though not all of them. The sample shows some 410,000 clones, approximately 88% of them seen only once. Trimming cost V 4 bases and J 8 bases, with 19 bases left between them. The germline V gene encodes CDR1 SGHTS and CDR2 YDEGEE. This CDR3 has 15 residues. Recruits, aged roughly 18 to 90 years, lived in 24 US areas. The V gene is TRBV5-8, the J gene TRBJ1-5; TRBD1 is a possible D gene (6 bases). The TCR comes from a woman in her twenties or thirties with acute COVID-19. Sequencing was carried out using PBMCs or T cells enriched from blood (not recorded which). The CDR3 nucleotides are TGTGCCAGCAGCCGGCCGTCAGGGGACCGAGAGCCCCAGCATTTT. Its protein is CASSRPSGDREPQHF.